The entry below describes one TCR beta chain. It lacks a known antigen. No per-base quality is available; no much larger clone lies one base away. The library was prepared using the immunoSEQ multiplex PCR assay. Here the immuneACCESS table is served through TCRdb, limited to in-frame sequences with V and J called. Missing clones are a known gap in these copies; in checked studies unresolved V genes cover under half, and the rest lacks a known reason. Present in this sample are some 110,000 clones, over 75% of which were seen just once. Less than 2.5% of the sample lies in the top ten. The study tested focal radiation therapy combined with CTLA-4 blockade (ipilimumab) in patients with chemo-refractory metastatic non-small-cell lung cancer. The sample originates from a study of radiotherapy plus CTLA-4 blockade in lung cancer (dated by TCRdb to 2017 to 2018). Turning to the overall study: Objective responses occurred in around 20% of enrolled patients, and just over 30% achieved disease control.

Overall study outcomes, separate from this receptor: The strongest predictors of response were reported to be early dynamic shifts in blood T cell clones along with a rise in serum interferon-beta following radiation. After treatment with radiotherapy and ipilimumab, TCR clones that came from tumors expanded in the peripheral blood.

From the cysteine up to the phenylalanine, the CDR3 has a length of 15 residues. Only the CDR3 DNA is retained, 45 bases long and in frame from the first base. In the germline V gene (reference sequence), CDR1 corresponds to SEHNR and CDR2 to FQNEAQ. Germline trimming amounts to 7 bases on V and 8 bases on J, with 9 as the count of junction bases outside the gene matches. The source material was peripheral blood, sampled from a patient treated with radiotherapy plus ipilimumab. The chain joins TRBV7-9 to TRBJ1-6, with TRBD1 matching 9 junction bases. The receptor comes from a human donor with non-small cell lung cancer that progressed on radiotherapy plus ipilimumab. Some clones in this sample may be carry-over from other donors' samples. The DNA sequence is TGTGCCAGCACCTCGCGGGGACAGGGTTATTCACCCCTCCACTTT. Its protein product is CASTSRGQGYSPLHF. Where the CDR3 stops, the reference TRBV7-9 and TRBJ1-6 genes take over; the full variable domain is DTGVSQNPRHKITKRGQNVTFRCDPISEHNRLYWYRQTLGQGPEFLTYFQNEAQLEKSRLLSDRFSAERPKGSFSTLEIQRTEQGDSAMYLCASTSRGQGYSPLHFGNGTRLTVT.